This T cell receptor (beta chain) comes out of a study of blood T cell repertoires in COVID-19. The germline gives CDR1 MDHEN, CDR2 SYDVKM. Deletions cut 8 bases from V and 0 bases from J, with 14 bases between. This CDR3 is 15 amino acids long. TCRdb's copy holds only in-frame clones and misses some; the assay was immunoSEQ multiplex PCR. The table records some 530,000 clones, less than 90% of them present only once. Adults between roughly 18 and 95 years of age took part from under 30 US areas. This TCR was sampled from a woman aged 55-70 years who had recovered from COVID-19. This chain links TRBV28 with TRBJ1-5; perhaps TRBD1 as D (5 bases). Sequences were obtained from PBMCs or T cells enriched from blood (not recorded which). The CDR3 spells CASRVGANSNQPQHF. The CDR3 coding sequence is TGTGCCAGCCGCGTAGGGGCAAATAGCAATCAGCCCCAGCATTTT.